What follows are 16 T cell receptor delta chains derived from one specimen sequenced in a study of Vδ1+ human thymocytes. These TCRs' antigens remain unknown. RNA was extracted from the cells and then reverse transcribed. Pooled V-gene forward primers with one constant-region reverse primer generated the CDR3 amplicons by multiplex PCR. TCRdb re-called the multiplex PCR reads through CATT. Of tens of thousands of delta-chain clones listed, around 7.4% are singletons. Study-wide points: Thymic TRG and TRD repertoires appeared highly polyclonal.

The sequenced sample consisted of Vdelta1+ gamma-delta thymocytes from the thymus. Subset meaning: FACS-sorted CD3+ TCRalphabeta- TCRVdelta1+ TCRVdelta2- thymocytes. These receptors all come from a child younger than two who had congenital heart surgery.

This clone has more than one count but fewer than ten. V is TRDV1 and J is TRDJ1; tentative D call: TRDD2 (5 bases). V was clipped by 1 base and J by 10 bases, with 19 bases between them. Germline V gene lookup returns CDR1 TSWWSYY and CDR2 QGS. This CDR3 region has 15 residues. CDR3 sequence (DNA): TGTGCTCTTGGGGAACGCGGCCTTCTCGACTTCTCACTCATCTTT. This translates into CALGERGLLDFSLIF.

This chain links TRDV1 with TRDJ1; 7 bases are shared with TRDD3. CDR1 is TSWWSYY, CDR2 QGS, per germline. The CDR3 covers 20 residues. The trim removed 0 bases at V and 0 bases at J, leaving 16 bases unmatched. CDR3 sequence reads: CALGELLTGSGGLYTDKLIF. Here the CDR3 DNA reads TGTGCTCTTGGGGAACTACTTACGGGGTCTGGGGGTCTTTACACCGATAAACTCATCTTT.

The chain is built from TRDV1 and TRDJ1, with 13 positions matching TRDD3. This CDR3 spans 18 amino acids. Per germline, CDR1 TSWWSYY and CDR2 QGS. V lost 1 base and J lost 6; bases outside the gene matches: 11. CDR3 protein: CALGEHRITGGYANKLIF. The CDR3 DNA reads TGTGCTCTTGGGGAACACCGGATTACTGGGGGATACGCGAATAAACTCATCTTT.

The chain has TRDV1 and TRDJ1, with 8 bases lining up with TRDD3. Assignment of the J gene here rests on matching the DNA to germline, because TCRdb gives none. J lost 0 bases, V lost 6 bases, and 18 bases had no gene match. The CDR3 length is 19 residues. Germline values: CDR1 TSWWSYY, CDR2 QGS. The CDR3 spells CALGSITPLGDLYTDKLIF. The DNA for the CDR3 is TGTGCTCTTGGATCAATTACTCCGCTGGGGGACCTGTACACCGATAAACTCATCTTT.

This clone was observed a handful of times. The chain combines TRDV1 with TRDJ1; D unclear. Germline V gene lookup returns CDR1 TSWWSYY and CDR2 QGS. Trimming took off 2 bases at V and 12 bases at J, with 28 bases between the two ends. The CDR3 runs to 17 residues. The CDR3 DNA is TGTGCTCTTGGGGAAATCTTACCCACCGACTTGGGCGCGGTTATCATCTTT. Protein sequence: CALGEILPTDLGAVIIF.

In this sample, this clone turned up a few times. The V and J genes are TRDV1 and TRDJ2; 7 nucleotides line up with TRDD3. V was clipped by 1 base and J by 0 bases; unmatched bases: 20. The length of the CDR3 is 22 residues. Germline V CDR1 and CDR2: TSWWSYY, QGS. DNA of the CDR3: TGTGCTCTTGGGGAACAAAGGGCTTCTTTACGAGGATACGCCCCTTTGACAGCACAACTCTTCTTT. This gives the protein CALGEQRASLRGYAPLTAQLFF.

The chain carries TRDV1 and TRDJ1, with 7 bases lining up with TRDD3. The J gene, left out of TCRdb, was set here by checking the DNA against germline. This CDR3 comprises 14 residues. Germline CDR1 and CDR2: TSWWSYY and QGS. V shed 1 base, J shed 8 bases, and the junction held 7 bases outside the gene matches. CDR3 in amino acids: CALGEPPGGGKLIF. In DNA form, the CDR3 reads TGTGCTCTTGGGGAACCCCCTGGGGGGGGGAAACTCATCTTT.

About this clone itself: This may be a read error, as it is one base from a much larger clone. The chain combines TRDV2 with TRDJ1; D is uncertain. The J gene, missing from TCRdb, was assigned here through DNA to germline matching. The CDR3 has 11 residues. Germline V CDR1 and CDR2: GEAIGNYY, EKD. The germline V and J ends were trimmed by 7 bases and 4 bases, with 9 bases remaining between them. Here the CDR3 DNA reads TGTGCCTGCCCCCTCGACGATAAACTCATCTTT. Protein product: CACPLDDKLIF.

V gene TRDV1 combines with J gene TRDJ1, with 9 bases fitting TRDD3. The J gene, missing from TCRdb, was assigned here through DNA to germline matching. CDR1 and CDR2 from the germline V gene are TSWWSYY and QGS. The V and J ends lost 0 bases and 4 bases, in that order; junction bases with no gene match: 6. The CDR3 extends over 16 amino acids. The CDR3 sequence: CALGELGDTRDDKLIF. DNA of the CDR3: TGTGCTCTTGGGGAACTGGGGGATACAAGAGACGATAAACTCATCTTT.

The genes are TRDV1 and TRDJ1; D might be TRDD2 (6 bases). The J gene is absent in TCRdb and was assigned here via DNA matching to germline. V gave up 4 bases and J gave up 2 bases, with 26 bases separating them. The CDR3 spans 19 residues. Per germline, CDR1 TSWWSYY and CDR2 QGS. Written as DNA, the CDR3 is TGTGCTCTTGGGGGTTCCTATCGAATGTCGGCTGAAGGAACCGATAAACTCATCTTT. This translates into CALGGSYRMSAEGTDKLIF.

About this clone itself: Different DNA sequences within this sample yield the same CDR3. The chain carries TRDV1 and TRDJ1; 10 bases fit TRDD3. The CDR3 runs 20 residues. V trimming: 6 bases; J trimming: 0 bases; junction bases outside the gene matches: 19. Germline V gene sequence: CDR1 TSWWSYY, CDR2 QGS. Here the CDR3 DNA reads TGTGCTCTTGGCCAAACCCGGTACTTTTACTGGGGGATGTACACCGATAAACTCATCTTT. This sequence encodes CALGQTRYFYWGMYTDKLIF.

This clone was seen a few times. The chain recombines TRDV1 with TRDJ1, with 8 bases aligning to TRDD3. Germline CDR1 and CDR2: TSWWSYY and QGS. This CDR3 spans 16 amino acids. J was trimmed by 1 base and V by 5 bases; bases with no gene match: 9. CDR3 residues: CALGPKGIPGTDKLIF. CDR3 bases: TGTGCTCTTGGGCCTAAGGGGATACCTGGCACCGATAAACTCATCTTT.

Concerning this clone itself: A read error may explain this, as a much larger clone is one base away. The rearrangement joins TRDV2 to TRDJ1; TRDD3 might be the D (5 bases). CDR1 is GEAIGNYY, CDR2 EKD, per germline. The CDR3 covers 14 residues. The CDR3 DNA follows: TGTGCCAGTGACACCATACGGGGCACCGATAAACTCATCTTT. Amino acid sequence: CASDTIRGTDKLIF.

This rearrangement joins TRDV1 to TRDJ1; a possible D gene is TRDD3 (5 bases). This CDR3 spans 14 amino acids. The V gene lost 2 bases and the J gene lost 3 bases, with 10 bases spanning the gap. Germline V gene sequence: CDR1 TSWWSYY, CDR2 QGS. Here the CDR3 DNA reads TGTGCTCTTGGGGAATCAAAGGGATCCGATAAACTCATCTTT. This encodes CALGESKGSDKLIF.

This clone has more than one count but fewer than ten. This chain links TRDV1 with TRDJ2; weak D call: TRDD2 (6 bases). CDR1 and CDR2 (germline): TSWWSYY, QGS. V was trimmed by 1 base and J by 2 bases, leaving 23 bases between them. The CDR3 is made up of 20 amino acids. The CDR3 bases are TGTGCTCTTGGGGAACGGCCTTCCCCTCTTTGGGCGGGATTGACAGCACAACTCTTCTTT. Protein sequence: CALGERPSPLWAGLTAQLFF.

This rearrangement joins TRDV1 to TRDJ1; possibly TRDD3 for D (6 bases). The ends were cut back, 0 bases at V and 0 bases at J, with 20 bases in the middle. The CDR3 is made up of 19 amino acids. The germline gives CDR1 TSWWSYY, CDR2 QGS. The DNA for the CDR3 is TGTGCTCTTGGGGAACTGATCACTATTTGGGGATTCGACACCGATAAACTCATCTTT. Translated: CALGELITIWGFDTDKLIF.